This note documents a single T cell receptor beta chain sequence. The antigen is unknown. Primers: 60 Vbeta forward and 13 Jbeta reverse. In the source study's methods: Around 83 million unique TCR beta chains, 10 million to 14 million shared, were counted in a later analysis. The data were produced by immunoSEQ multiplex PCR, yet TCRdb's version contains in-frame clones alone and is incomplete. The V and J calls and the clone size are those of that table, but D and trimming were determined from the DNA. The data hold 150,000 to 200,000 clones, with roughly 71% observed a single time. The data were taken from a study of cytomegalovirus exposure and HLA in healthy donors. Whereas donors were nominally healthy upon sampling, unrecorded immune exposures were probable. Overall study results and limits: A list of around 160 TCR beta chains associated with cytomegalovirus was given. In an earlier analysis, most TCR beta V segments were productive about 87% or about 30% of the time.

V was shortened by 0 bases and J by 5 bases, with 5 bases between the two germline ends. The germline V gene encodes CDR1 SGHDT and CDR2 YYEEEE. CDR3 length: 12 amino acids. The chain is built from TRBV5-6 and TRBJ1-2; D gene unclear. Sequencing input: PBMCs. The clonotype originates from a woman between 45 and 65 years old in good health and CMV-seropositive. The CDR3, as DNA: TGTGCCAGCAGCTTGGCCCGGTATGGCTACACCTTC. It encodes CASSLARYGYTF. Full variable domain (remainder filled in from reference TRBV5-6 and TRBJ1-2): DAGVTQSPTHLIKTRGQQVTLRCSPKSGHDTVSWYQQALGQGPQFIFQYYEEEERQRGNFPDRFSGHQFPNYSSELNVNALLLGDSALYLCASSLARYGYTFGSGTRLTVV.